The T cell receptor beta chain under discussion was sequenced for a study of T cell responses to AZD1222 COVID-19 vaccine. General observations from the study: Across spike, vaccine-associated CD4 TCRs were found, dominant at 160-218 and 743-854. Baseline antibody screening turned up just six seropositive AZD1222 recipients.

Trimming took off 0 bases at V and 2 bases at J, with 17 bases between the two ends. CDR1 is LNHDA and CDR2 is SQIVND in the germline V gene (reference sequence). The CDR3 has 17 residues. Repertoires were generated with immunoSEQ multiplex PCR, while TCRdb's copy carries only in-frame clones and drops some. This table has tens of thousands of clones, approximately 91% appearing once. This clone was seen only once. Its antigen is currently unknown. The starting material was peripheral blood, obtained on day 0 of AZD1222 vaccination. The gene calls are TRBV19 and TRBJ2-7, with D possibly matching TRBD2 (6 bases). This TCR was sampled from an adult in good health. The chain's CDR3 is CASSIDLFGGIAYEQYF. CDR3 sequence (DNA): TGTGCCAGTAGTATAGATCTATTTGGGGGGATCGCCTACGAGCAGTACTTC.